These T cell receptor beta chains were read from a single sample in a study of regulatory T cells in long-lasting Graves disease. One entry per CDR3 protein results from TCRdb running MiXCR on the multiplex PCR reads. Among hundreds of thousands of distinct CDR3 sequences, 15% to 20% were seen once, and the ten largest hold over 25%. Here the sequenced sample was peripheral blood mononuclear cells (PBMCs), taken when the disease was refractory, from a patient treated with antithyroid drugs. These receptor sequences come from a female donor with Graves disease. Each CDR3 is given with its conserved first and last residue. D genes are given only for firm matches. Some rows have no size entry. The others give once, few or many, or a class for an expanded clone.

>TRBJ1-4|many|TRBV12-3/TRBV12-4|.
TGTGCCAGCAGCTTAGCAACCGGCGGTAATGAAAAACTGTTTTTT
CASSLATGGNEKLFF
>TRBJ2-7|.|TRBV12-3/TRBV12-4|.
TGTGCCAGCAGGAGCCAGGGGGGCTCCTACGAGCAGTACTTC
CASRSQGGSYEQYF
>TRBJ1-1|.|TRBV19|TRBD1
TGTGCCAGTAGCACGTACCAGGGGGCGAACACTGAAGCTTTCTTT
CASSTYQGANTEAFF
>TRBJ1-3|many|TRBV28|.
TGTGCCAGCAGTCCTACGACAGGAGGGTACGGAAACACCATATATTTT
CASSPTTGGYGNTIYF
>TRBJ2-7|.|TRBV6-2/TRBV6-3|.
TGTGCCAGCAGTTTTAGCGGTGCGTCCTACGAGCAGTACTTC
CASSFSGASYEQYF
>TRBJ1-2|few|TRBV10-2|.
TGCGCCAGCAGTGAGTCGAAGGCGGGGGCGCAAACTAACTATGGCTACACCTTC
CASSESKAGAQTNYGYTF
>TRBJ1-1|few|TRBV5-1|TRBD1
TGCGCCAGCACCCGGCAGGGGGATAACACTGAAGCTTTCTTT
CASTRQGDNTEAFF
>TRBJ1-1|many|TRBV27|.
TGTGCCAGCAGATCACAGGGTAACACTGAAGCTTTCTTT
CASRSQGNTEAFF
>TRBJ1-1|.|TRBV20-1|TRBD1
TGCAGTGCTAGAGAATCGGGACAGGCGAACACTGAAGCTTTCTTT
CSARESGQANTEAFF
>TRBJ1-5|.|TRBV12-3/TRBV12-4|TRBD1
TGTGCCAGTACGACAGGGTTCAATCAGCCCCAGCATTTT
CASTTGFNQPQHF
>TRBJ2-5|many|TRBV7-9|.
TGTGCCAGCAGCTTAGACCCGGGGGCGGAGACCCAGTACTTC
CASSLDPGAETQYF
>TRBJ1-6|few|TRBV4-2|.
TGTGCCAGCAGCCAAGAGAGGAGCTCCTATAATTCACCCCTCCACTTT
CASSQERSSYNSPLHF
>TRBJ1-5|few|TRBV24-1|TRBD1
TGTGCCACCAGTGCGCACCGACAGGGATCCCTCAATCAGCCCCAGCATTTT
CATSAHRQGSLNQPQHF
>TRBJ1-1|many|TRBV11-2|.
TGTGCCAGCAGTCCTGGGGAGGGAGCTTTCTTT
CASSPGEGAFF
>TRBJ2-1|.|TRBV7-9|TRBD1
TGTGCCAGCAGCTTAGTTGGACAGGGGGTTTATGAGCAGTTCTTC
CASSLVGQGVYEQFF
>TRBJ2-3|many|TRBV2|TRBD2
TGTGCCAGCAGGGAGAGCAGTAAGCGGGGTTTATTT
CASRESSKRGLF
>TRBJ2-2|many|TRBV12-3/TRBV12-4|.
TGTGCCAGCAGACCCCTAGCAGTGGGGAACACCGGGGAGCTGTTTTTT
CASRPLAVGNTGELFF
>TRBJ2-5|few|TRBV30|.
TGTGCCTGGAGTGTCGGCCAGACCCAGTACTTC
CAWSVGQTQYF
>TRBJ2-5|.|TRBV5-1|.
TGTGCCAGCAGCCCCCGGGACACTGAGACCCAGTACTTC
CASSPRDTETQYF
>TRBJ1-2|many|TRBV6-1|.
TGTGCCAGCCGATCGGACAGAAACTATGGCTACACCTTC
CASRSDRNYGYTF
>TRBJ1-1|many|TRBV12-3/TRBV12-4|TRBD1
TGTGCCAGCAGTCCGTGGACAGGGGGCACCCCGAACACTGAAGCTTTCTTT
CASSPWTGGTPNTEAFF
>TRBJ2-7|.|TRBV2|.
TGTGCCAGCCAGAGGGGGACCTACGAGCAGTACTTC
CASQRGTYEQYF
>TRBJ2-2|.|TRBV7-2|TRBD2
TGTGCCAGCAGCCCGAGGACTAGCAGGGCCACCGGGGGGCTGTTTTTT
CASSPRTSRATGGLFF
>TRBJ2-7|many|TRBV28|TRBD1
TGTGCCAGCAGTATACCGGGACAGGGGGGTCTCGAGCAGTACTTC
CASSIPGQGGLEQYF
>TRBJ2-2|.|TRBV24-1|TRBD2
TGTGCCACCAGTCAAGCGGGGGACACCGGGGAGCTGTTTTTT
CATSQAGDTGELFF
>TRBJ2-2|.|TRBV19|.
TGTGCCAGTAGTCGGTCGTGGGGCTATAACACCGGGGAGCTGTTTTTT
CASSRSWGYNTGELFF
>TRBJ2-7|few|TRBV7-9|.
TGTGCCAGCAGCTTAGAGTTACTCCGGGGGTACTACGAGCAGTACTTC
CASSLELLRGYYEQYF
>TRBJ1-5|many|TRBV12-3/TRBV12-4|.
TGTGCCAGCAGTCGAGGGGGGTTTCAGCCCCAGCATTTT
CASSRGGFQPQHF
>TRBJ2-2|many|TRBV7-8|.
TGTGCCAGCATGAGGGCTGGGGAGCTGTTTTTT
CASMRAGELFF
>TRBJ2-1|few|TRBV14|.
TGTGCCAGCAGCCCCTACGGGGACGGCGAGCAGTTCTTC
CASSPYGDGEQFF
>TRBJ2-2|many|TRBV27|.
TGTGCCAGCAGTTCGGCCGGGACCGCCGTCGGGGAGCTGTTTTTT
CASSSAGTAVGELFF
>TRBJ2-7|few|TRBV11-2|.
TGTGCCAGCAGCTCCCTAGGGCAGGGAAGGTTCCACGAGCAGTACTTC
CASSSLGQGRFHEQYF
>TRBJ1-6|.|TRBV30|TRBD1
TGTGCCTGGCGACAGGGTCCCTATAATTCACCCCTCCACTTT
CAWRQGPYNSPLHF
>TRBJ2-7|many|TRBV6-2/TRBV6-3|TRBD2
TGTGCCAGCAGTTACATGGGGACTACCCCCTACGAGCAGTACTTC
CASSYMGTTPYEQYF
>TRBJ2-7|few|TRBV11-2|.
TGTGCCAGCAGCGGGGTTAAGGGGCCACCCCCCTACGAGCAGTACTTC
CASSGVKGPPPYEQYF
>TRBJ1-2|many|TRBV19|.
TGTGCCAGTAGTATAGTCGCGGGGGCGCCTGGCTACACCTTC
CASSIVAGAPGYTF
>TRBJ2-7|many|TRBV5-1|.
TGCGCCAGCAGCTTGGTCTGGGGGAAAGGCTACTACGAGCAGTACTTC
CASSLVWGKGYYEQYF
>TRBJ1-5|many|TRBV6-1|.
TGTGCCAGCAGAACCGATCGGGTGAGTCAGCCCCAGCATTTT
CASRTDRVSQPQHF
>TRBJ1-4|many|TRBV28|TRBD1
TGTGCCAGCAGGCAGGGGGCGGGTAATGAAAAACTGTTTTTT
CASRQGAGNEKLFF
>TRBJ2-7|many|TRBV11-2|TRBD1
TGTGCCAGCAGGCGTACTCGGGACAGAGCCTACGAGCAGTACTTC
CASRRTRDRAYEQYF
>TRBJ2-5|few|TRBV5-5|TRBD2
TGTGCCAGCAGCTTTCGAGGACTAGCGGGGAGTGAGACCCAGTACTTC
CASSFRGLAGSETQYF
>TRBJ2-4|few|TRBV6-1|.
TGTGCCTCCGCCGGGGCCGCCAAAAACATTCAGTACTTC
CASAGAAKNIQYF
>TRBJ2-7|many|TRBV27|TRBD1
TGTGCCAGCAGTAAGACGGGACAGGCCTACGAGCAGTACTTC
CASSKTGQAYEQYF
>TRBJ1-4|.|TRBV5-4|.
TGTGCCAGCAGCTTTCCTTGGGACACGACTAATGAAAAACTGTTTTTT
CASSFPWDTTNEKLFF
>TRBJ2-7|many|TRBV7-8|.
TGTGCCAGCAGCTTAGAAGCTAGCCCGAGGGCCTACGAGCAGTACTTC
CASSLEASPRAYEQYF
>TRBJ2-7|.|TRBV11-2|TRBD2
TGTGCCAGCAGCTTAGAGGGACTAGCAAGCTTCTACGAGCAGTACTTC
CASSLEGLASFYEQYF
>TRBJ2-3|.|TRBV2|.
TGTGCCAGCAGTGAAAGTAGGGCTTTTACTAGCACAGATACGCAGTATTTT
CASSESRAFTSTDTQYF